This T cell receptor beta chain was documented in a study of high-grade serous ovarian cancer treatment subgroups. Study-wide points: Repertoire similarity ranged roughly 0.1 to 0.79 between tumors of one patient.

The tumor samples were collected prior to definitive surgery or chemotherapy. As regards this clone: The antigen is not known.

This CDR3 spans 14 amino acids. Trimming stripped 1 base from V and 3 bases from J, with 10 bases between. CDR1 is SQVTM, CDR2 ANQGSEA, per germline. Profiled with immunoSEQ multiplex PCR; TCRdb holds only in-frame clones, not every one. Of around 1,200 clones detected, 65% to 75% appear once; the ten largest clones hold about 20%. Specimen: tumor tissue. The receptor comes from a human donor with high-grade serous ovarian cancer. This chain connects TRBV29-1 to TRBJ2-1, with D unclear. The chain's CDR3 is CSVEVPDNYNEQFF. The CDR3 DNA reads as TGCAGCGTTGAAGTCCCAGACAACTACAATGAGCAGTTCTTC.